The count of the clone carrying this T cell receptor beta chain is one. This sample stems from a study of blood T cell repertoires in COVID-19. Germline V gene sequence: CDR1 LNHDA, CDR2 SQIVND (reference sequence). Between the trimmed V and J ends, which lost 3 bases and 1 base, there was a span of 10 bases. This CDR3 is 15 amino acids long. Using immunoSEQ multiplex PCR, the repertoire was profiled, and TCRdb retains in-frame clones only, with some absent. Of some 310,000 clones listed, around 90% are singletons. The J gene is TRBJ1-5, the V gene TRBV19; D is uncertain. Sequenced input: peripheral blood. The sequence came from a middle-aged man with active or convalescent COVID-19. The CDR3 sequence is CASSMVGGSNQPQHF. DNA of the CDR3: TGTGCCAGTAGTATGGTTGGAGGGAGCAATCAGCCCCAGCATTTT.